These 29 T cell receptor beta chains originate from one sample sequenced in a study of blood T cell repertoires in COVID-19. Data came from immunoSEQ multiplex PCR; TCRdb stores just in-frame clones and leaves some out. Of 85,000 to 100,000 clones listed, around 83% were seen once; the top ten hold 10% to 15%. The material sequenced was peripheral blood. The receptors stem from an older woman in a cohort sampled during active or convalescent COVID-19.

This clone was found a few times. This chain links TRBV6-5 with TRBJ2-7; D is possibly TRBD2 (5 bases). The CDR3 sequence is 13 residues long. The V and J ends lost 8 bases and 4 bases respectively, with 15 bases between them. CDR1 and CDR2 (germline): MNHEY, SVGAGI. The chain's CDR3 is CASGRRIDYEQYF. In DNA form, the CDR3 reads TGTGCCAGCGGGAGAAGGATTGATTACGAGCAGTACTTC.

V and J are TRBV12-2 and TRBJ2-1; the tabulated D call, TRBD2, remains unverified against the DNA. TRBV12-2 is an annotated pseudogene. This CDR3 has 16 residues. CDR3 sequence (DNA): TGTGCAAGTCCCCTCTCCCTAGCGGGACCCTACAATGAGCAGTTCTTC. Protein product: CASPLSLAGPYNEQFF.

The rearrangement joins TRBV15 to TRBJ2-5; TRBD1 matches at 11 bases. Trimming removed 5 bases from V and 4 bases from J; junction bases left unmatched: 6. The CDR3 length is 15 residues. Germline CDR1 and CDR2: LNHNV and YYDKDF (reference sequence). This CDR3 is CATSLDRGPTETQYF. The CDR3 coding sequence is TGTGCCACCAGCCTGGACAGGGGGCCGACAGAGACCCAGTACTTC.

The chain combines TRBV10-1 with TRBJ2-7; 8 positions agree with TRBD2. The CDR3 is 15 residues long. V was clipped by 6 bases and J by 4 bases; unmatched bases: 11. Germline CDR1 reads WNHNN; CDR2 reads SYGVQD (reference sequence). The CDR3 is CASRNVGGAPYEQYF. The DNA of the CDR3 is TGCGCCAGCAGGAACGTCGGGGGGGCCCCTTACGAGCAGTACTTC.

The chain carries TRBV2 and TRBJ2-7, with 8 bases matching TRBD2. The V and J ends lost 11 bases and 1 base, in that order; junction bases with no gene match: 4. The CDR3 is 12 amino acids. Looked up from germline, CDR1 is SNHLY and CDR2 is FYNNEI. As DNA, the CDR3 is TGTGCCGGACGGGGGGGGTCCTACGAGCAGTACTTC. Translation: CAGRGGSYEQYF.

The rearrangement joins TRBV9 to TRBJ1-5, with D possibly matching TRBD1 (5 bases). V was clipped by 0 bases and J by 3 bases, with 10 bases between them. Germline loops: CDR1 SGDLS, CDR2 YYNGEE. CDR3 length: 15 residues. CDR3 loop: CASSVGQGLNQPQHF. The CDR3 coding sequence is TGTGCCAGCAGCGTAGGGCAGGGCCTCAATCAGCCCCAGCATTTT.

The chain employs TRBV28 and TRBJ2-7, with a tentative D call TRBD1 (6 bases). CDR3 length equals 14 residues. Deletions cut 2 bases from V and 6 bases from J, with 14 bases between. Per germline, CDR1 MDHEN and CDR2 SYDVKM. In DNA form, the CDR3 reads TGTGCCAGCAGTTTAGGGTCAGGGGTACGCGAGCAGTACTTC. Translation gives CASSLGSGVREQYF.

The chain joins TRBV4-1 to TRBJ1-1, with D possibly matching TRBD1 (6 bases). Looked up from germline, CDR1 is MGHRA and CDR2 is YSYEKL. The CDR3 spans 15 residues. Deletions cut 3 bases from V and 5 bases from J, with 16 bases between. Here the CDR3 reads CASSHLAGGRTEAFF. The CDR3 bases are TGCGCCAGCAGCCACCTGGCGGGGGGGCGGACTGAAGCTTTCTTT.

The chain links TRBV25-1 to TRBJ1-3; 9 bases match TRBD1. CDR3 length: 15 amino acids. V shed 6 bases and J 4 bases; nucleotides not matched to a gene: 7. Germline CDR1 MGHDK, CDR2 SYGVNS. This chain's CDR3 is CASSLTGTGGNTIYF. The CDR3 DNA sequence: TGTGCCAGCAGCTTAACCGGGACAGGGGGAAACACCATATATTTT.

The V and J genes are TRBV28 and TRBJ2-7; 7 bases map to TRBD2. From germline, CDR1 is MDHEN and CDR2 SYDVKM. V trimming: 8 bases; J trimming: 2 bases; junction bases outside the gene matches: 12. This CDR3 region has 15 residues. Here the CDR3 reads CASRLVGGSPYEQYF. In DNA, the CDR3 is TGTGCCAGCCGCCTTGTGGGGGGGTCCCCCTACGAGCAGTACTTC.

Only one count was recorded for this clone. This chain uses TRBV5-4 with TRBJ1-1, with no clear D. Trimming cost V 4 bases and J 1 base, with 20 bases left between them. The CDR3 is 17 residues long. The germline V gene has CDR1 SGHNT and CDR2 YYREEE (reference sequence). The CDR3 sequence is CASSVRIGGRGNTEAFF. Written as DNA, the CDR3 is TGTGCCAGCAGCGTCAGAATCGGTGGACGGGGGAACACTGAAGCTTTCTTT.

The chain links TRBV12-3 or TRBV12-4 to TRBJ1-2; D remains ambiguous. The CDR3 has 13 amino acids. Trimming removed 6 bases at V and 0 bases at J, with 8 bases between. CDR3 in amino acids: CASSVPANYGYTF. CDR3 nucleotide sequence: TGTGCCAGCAGCGTACCGGCTAACTATGGCTACACCTTC.

In this sample, this clone turned up once. The chain links TRBV5-1 to TRBJ2-7; 8 nucleotides agree with TRBD1. Germline V gives CDR1 SGHRS, CDR2 YFSETQ. The CDR3 is 15 residues long. The ends lost 4 bases at V and 0 bases at J; junction bases unmatched: 6. DNA for the CDR3: TGCGCCAGCAGCCGGGGGACAGGCACCTCCTACGAGCAGTACTTC. Translating gives CASSRGTGTSYEQYF.

This sequence joins TRBV6-1 and TRBJ1-2; perhaps TRBD1 as D (6 bases). The V gene lost 1 base and the J gene lost 2 bases, with 11 bases spanning the gap. The CDR3 runs to 15 residues. The germline gives CDR1 MNHNS, CDR2 SASEGT. DNA of the CDR3: TGTGCCAGCAGTGAAGGCCTAACAGGGAACTATGGCTACACCTTC. Its protein is CASSEGLTGNYGYTF.

V and J are TRBV12-5 and TRBJ1-1; D remains unclear. CDR1 LGHNT and CDR2 FRNRAP come from the germline V gene. The CDR3 runs 11 residues. The ends were cut back, 4 bases at V and 10 bases at J, with 10 bases in the middle. DNA of the CDR3: TGTGCTAGTGGTTCCTCATCTAGAGCTTTCTTT. Translation gives CASGSSSRAFF.

This clone was picked up a small number of times. The rearrangement links TRBV5-1 to TRBJ1-1; maybe TRBD1 (6 bases). The CDR3 extends over 14 amino acids. Germline CDR1 and CDR2: SGHRS and YFSETQ. Trimming pared 4 bases from V and 4 bases from J, leaving 14 bases between. Written as DNA, the CDR3 is TGCGCCAGCAGCGGTATTACAGGGACCACTGAAGCTTTCTTT. This sequence encodes CASSGITGTTEAFF.

There are a few counts of this clone. The chain has TRBV7-9 and TRBJ2-3, with 8 nucleotides matching TRBD1. CDR1 is SEHNR and CDR2 is FQNEAQ in the germline V gene (reference sequence). This CDR3 contains 16 residues. With V trimmed by 5 bases and J by 4 bases, 11 bases remained unmatched. CDR3 region: CASSLLRDRYSDTQYF. In DNA form, the CDR3 reads TGTGCCAGCAGCCTTCTCCGGGACAGGTACTCAGATACGCAGTATTTT.

The chain uses TRBV2 and TRBJ2-6, with TRBD1 identical over 8 bases. The CDR3 consists of 14 residues. After removal of 6 bases from V and 4 bases from J, the junction contained 2 bases not matched to a gene. CDR1 and CDR2 (germline): SNHLY, FYNNEI. The CDR3 sequence is CASSQGAGANVLTF. The CDR3 coding sequence is TGTGCCAGCAGCCAGGGGGCAGGGGCCAACGTCCTGACTTTC.

This chain uses TRBV6-4 with TRBJ2-1, with D perhaps TRBD2 (6 bases). CDR1 is MRHNA and CDR2 is SNTAGT in the germline V gene. Trimming stripped 5 bases from V and 3 bases from J, with 14 bases between. The CDR3 sequence is 15 residues long. Here the CDR3 reads CASSSGLPFYNEQFF. The CDR3 nucleotides read TGTGCCAGCAGTTCGGGACTCCCCTTCTACAATGAGCAGTTCTTC.

The chain combines TRBV11-2 with TRBJ2-5; a weak D match, TRBD1 (5 bases). Trimming left V 1 base short and J 5 bases short, with 8 bases between. Germline CDR1 reads SGHAT; CDR2 reads FQNNGV. CDR3 length: 13 residues. The CDR3 loop is CASSLANRETQYF. CDR3 bases: TGTGCCAGCAGCTTAGCCAACAGGGAGACCCAGTACTTC. The whole variable domain, remainder taken from reference TRBV11-2 and TRBJ2-5, is EAGVAQSPRYKIIEKRQSVAFWCNPISGHATLYWYQQILGQGPKLLIQFQNNGVVDDSQLPKDRFSAERLKGVDSTLKIQPAKLEDSAVYLCASSLANRETQYFGPGTRLLVL.

The chain is built from TRBV4-2 and TRBJ2-1; weak D call: TRBD2 (7 bases). Germline CDR1 and CDR2: LGHNA and YNFKEQ. Deletions cut 6 bases from V and 1 base from J, with 13 bases between. The CDR3 spans 15 residues. The CDR3 loop is CASRRGGGSYNEQFF. The CDR3 coding sequence is TGTGCCAGCAGGAGGGGGGGAGGGTCCTACAATGAGCAGTTCTTC.

The rearrangement joins TRBV2 to TRBJ1-2; D is perhaps TRBD1 (5 bases). In germline, CDR1 is SNHLY, CDR2 FYNNEI. The CDR3 spans 12 residues. The V and J ends lost 7 bases and 3 bases respectively, with 9 bases between them. CDR3 nucleotides: TGTGCCAGCACCCTAGGGGACTATGGCTACACCTTC. The encoded protein is CASTLGDYGYTF.

This clone was detected only a few times. The chain combines TRBV10-3 with TRBJ1-2, with TRBD1 identical over 8 bases. Germline CDR1 reads ENHRY; CDR2 reads SYGVKD. The CDR3 has 13 residues. The trim removed 11 bases at V and 7 bases at J, leaving 12 bases unmatched. CDR3 DNA: TGTGCCCTTCGCCGTCCAGGGGGCTTTGGCTACACCTTC. Translated: CALRRPGGFGYTF.

The J gene is TRBJ2-5, the V gene TRBV11-3; 8 nucleotides line up with TRBD1. CDR3 length equals 17 residues. V was pared by 5 bases and J by 5 bases, with 16 bases of the junction left unmatched. Germline CDR1 reads SGHNT; CDR2 reads YENEEA. CDR3 sequence: CASSPGPKTGVSETQYF. CDR3 coding DNA: TGTGCCAGCAGCCCCGGACCCAAGACAGGGGTATCGGAGACCCAGTACTTC.

The rearrangement uses TRBV19 and TRBJ1-1, with TRBD1 matching 7 bases. The germline V gene has CDR1 LNHDA and CDR2 SQIVND (reference sequence). The CDR3 length is 13 residues. J was trimmed by 3 bases and V by 3 bases; bases with no gene match: 1. CDR3 residues: CASSIDRDTEAFF. The CDR3 DNA sequence: TGTGCCAGTAGTATCGACAGGGACACTGAAGCTTTCTTT.

V usage is TRBV5-6 and J usage is TRBJ2-1; D possibly corresponds to TRBD2 (6 bases). Germline V gene sequence: CDR1 SGHDT, CDR2 YYEEEE. Trimming shortened V by 6 bases and J by 4 bases, and 14 bases separated the two germline ends. The CDR3 runs 14 residues. CDR3: CASNWRAGYNEQFF. CDR3 nucleotide sequence: TGTGCCAGCAACTGGAGGGCCGGATACAATGAGCAGTTCTTC.

This chain connects TRBV10-1 to TRBJ2-7; possibly TRBD2 for D (6 bases). Germline CDR1 is WNHNN and CDR2 is SYGVQD (reference sequence). The CDR3 is made up of 16 amino acids. Trimming removed 2 bases at V and 2 bases at J, with 16 bases between. The CDR3 nucleotides read TGCGCCAGCAGTGAGCGGGCGGGGACTCCGACCTACGAGCAGTACTTC. It codes for CASSERAGTPTYEQYF.

The J gene is TRBJ1-2, the V gene TRBV2; 7 bases are shared with TRBD1. CDR3 length: 12 amino acids. CDR1 is SNHLY and CDR2 is FYNNEI in the germline V gene. The junction had 6 bases not matched to a gene; V was cut back by 6 bases and J by 8 bases. In DNA, the CDR3 is TGTGCCAGCAGAGAGACAGGGTACGGCTACACCTTC. Its protein product is CASRETGYGYTF.

V usage is TRBV11-2 and J usage is TRBJ2-1; D is possibly TRBD1 (6 bases). Germline-derived CDR1 and CDR2 are SGHAT and FQNNGV. V lost 1 base and J lost 8, with 15 bases in between. There are 15 residues in the CDR3. The DNA of the CDR3 is TGTGCCAGCAGCTTAGGGGCAGGGGCGAGCGATGAGCAGTTCTTC. This translates into CASSLGAGASDEQFF.